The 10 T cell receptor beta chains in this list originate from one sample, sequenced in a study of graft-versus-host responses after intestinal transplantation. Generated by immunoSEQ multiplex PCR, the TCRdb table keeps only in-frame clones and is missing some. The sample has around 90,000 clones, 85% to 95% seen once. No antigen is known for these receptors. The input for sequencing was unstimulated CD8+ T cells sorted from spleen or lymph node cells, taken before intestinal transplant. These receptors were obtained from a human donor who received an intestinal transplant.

The CDR3 region is CASSLERSNYGYTF. DNA of the CDR3: TGTGCCAGCAGCCTCGAGCGCTCTAACTATGGCTACACCTTC. The V call is TRBV6-5, the J call TRBJ1-2, with D unclear. Germline V lookup: CDR1 MNHEY, CDR2 SVGAGI. CDR3 length: 14 amino acids. V lost 6 bases and J lost 0, with 11 bases in between.

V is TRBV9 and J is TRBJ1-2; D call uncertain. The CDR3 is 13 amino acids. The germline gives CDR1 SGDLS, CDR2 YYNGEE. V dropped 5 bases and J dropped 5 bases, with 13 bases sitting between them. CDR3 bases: TGTGCCAGCAGTGGAGATATAAATTATGGCTACACCTTC. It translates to CASSGDINYGYTF.

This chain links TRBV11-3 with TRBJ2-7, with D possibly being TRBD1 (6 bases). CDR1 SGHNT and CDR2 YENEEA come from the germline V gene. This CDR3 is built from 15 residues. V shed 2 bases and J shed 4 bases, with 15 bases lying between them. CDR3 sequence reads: CASSLPSSGAYEQYF. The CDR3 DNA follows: TGTGCCAGCAGCTTACCGTCCTCAGGGGCGTACGAGCAGTACTTC.

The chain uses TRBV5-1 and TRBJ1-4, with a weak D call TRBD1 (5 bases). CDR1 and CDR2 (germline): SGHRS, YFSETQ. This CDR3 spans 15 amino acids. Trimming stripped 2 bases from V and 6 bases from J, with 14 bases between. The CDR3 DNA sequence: TGCGCCAGCAGCTTCGACGGGGGGGTAGATGAAAAACTGTTTTTT. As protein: CASSFDGGVDEKLFF.

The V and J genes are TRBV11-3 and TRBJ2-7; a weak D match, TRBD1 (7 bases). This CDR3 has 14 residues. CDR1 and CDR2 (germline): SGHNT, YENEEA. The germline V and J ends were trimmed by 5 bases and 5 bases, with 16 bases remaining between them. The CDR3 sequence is CASSPRQGGDEQYF. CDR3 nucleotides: TGTGCCAGCAGCCCCCGACAGGGAGGCGACGAGCAGTACTTC.

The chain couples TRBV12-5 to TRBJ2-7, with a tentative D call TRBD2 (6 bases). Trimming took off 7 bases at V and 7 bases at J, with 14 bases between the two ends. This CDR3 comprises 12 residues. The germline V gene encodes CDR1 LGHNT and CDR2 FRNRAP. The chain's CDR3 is CASALGTGEQYF. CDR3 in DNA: TGTGCTAGTGCCCTCGGGACTGGGGAGCAGTACTTC.

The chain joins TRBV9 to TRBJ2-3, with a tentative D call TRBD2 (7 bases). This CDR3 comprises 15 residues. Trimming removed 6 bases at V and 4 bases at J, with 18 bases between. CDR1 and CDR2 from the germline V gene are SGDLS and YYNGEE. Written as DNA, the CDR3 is TGTGCCAGCAAAGAGGGGGGGGGCGATTCAGATACGCAGTATTTT. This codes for CASKEGGGDSDTQYF.

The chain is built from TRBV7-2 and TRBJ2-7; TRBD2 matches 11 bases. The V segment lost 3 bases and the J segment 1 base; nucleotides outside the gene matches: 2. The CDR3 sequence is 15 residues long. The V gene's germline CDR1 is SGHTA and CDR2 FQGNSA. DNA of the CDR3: TGTGCCAGCAGCTTGACTAGCGGGACTTCCTACGAGCAGTACTTC. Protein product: CASSLTSGTSYEQYF.

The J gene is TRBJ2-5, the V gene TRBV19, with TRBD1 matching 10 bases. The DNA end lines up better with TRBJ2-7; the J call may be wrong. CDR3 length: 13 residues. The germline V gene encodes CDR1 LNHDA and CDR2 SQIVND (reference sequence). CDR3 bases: TGTGCCAGTAGTTGGGGGACAGGGGCCGAGCAGTACTTC. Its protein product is CASSWGTGAEQYF.

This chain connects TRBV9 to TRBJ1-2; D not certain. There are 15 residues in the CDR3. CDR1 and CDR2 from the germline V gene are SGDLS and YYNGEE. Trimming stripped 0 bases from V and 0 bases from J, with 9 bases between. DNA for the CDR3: TGTGCCAGCAGCGTAGCCCCCAGCGCTAACTATGGCTACACCTTC. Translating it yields CASSVAPSANYGYTF.